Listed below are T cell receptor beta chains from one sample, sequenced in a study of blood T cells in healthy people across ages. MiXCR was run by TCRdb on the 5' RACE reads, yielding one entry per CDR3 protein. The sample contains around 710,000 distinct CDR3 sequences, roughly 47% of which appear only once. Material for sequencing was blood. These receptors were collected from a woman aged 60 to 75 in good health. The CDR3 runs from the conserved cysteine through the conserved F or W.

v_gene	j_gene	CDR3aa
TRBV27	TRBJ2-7	CASSLAAVSSYEQYF
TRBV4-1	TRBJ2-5	CASSPEDSPRETQYF
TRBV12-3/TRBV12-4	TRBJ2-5	CASTGRVSETQYF
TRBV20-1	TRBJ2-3	CRPLGLAGWEDTQYF
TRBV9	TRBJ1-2	CASSVDARSAYGYTF
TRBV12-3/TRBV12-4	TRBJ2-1	CASTPLDNEQFF
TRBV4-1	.	CASSLGVLETQYF
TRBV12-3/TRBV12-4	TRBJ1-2	CASSVIGAIGGGGYTF
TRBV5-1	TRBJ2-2	CASSLKKTGATGELFF
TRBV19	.	CACQGSAYEQYF